Following are 32 T cell receptor beta chains from one sample sequenced in a study of T-cell reconstitution after alpha-beta-depleted transplantation in children (dated by TCRdb to the mid-2010s). Library preparation was by PCR. Sequencing was carried out with an Illumina HiSeq 2500. Molecular barcoding was employed in the preparation of TCR libraries, with unique molecular identifiers being used to normalize TCRbeta repertoire quantification. TCRdb applied fastp at Q25 and MiXCR to the public reads, then kept only in-frame beta chains. Rows merge per CDR3 protein into single entries with the most common DNA and genes. This sample has 450,000 to 600,000 distinct CDR3 sequences in its table, and 8% to 11% of those were observed once. The top ten constitute approximately 2% of the sample. Interpreted using the paper, the treatment or condition label stands for: allogeneic hematopoietic cell transplantation with graft depleted of TCRalphabeta T cells and CD19 B cells.

The source was PBMCs, collected before TCRalphabeta/CD19-depleted stem cell transplant. All receptors come from a child aged 2-15 years with inherited bone marrow failure, due to receive a stem cell transplant.

This clonotype was detected ten times or more. The V gene is TRBV28, the J gene TRBJ2-3; no definite D call. V was shortened by 3 bases and J by 2 bases, with 15 bases between the two germline ends. The length of the CDR3 is 16 residues. Germline values: CDR1 MDHEN, CDR2 SYDVKM. The CDR3 spells CASSFSPQFFTDTQYF. The CDR3 bases are TGTGCCAGCAGTTTTTCCCCACAGTTTTTCACAGATACGCAGTATTTT.

This clonotype was seen at least ten times. The V call is TRBV28, the J call TRBJ2-7; D is possibly TRBD2 (5 bases). The CDR3 extends over 16 amino acids. Germline V gives CDR1 MDHEN, CDR2 SYDVKM. Trimming took 2 bases from V and 0 from J, leaving 14 bases between them. The CDR3 DNA is TGTGCCAGCAGTTTAAGTTTGGACTGGAGCTCCTACGAGCAGTACTTC. This translates into CASSLSLDWSSYEQYF. The full variable domain, its missing parts supplied by reference TRBV28 and TRBJ2-7, is DVKVTQSSRYLVKRTGEKVFLECVQDMDHENMFWYRQDPGLGLRLIYFSYDVKMKEKGDIPEGYSVSREKKERFSLILESASTNQTSMYLCASSLSLDWSSYEQYFGPGTRLTVT.

This clonotype was observed at least ten times. The gene calls are TRBV20-1 and TRBJ2-1, with D hard to call. CDR3 length equals 15 residues. Germline V gene lookup returns CDR1 DFQATT and CDR2 SNEGSKA (reference sequence). Trimming removed 3 bases from V and 0 bases from J, with 12 bases in between. CDR3 coding DNA: TGCAGTGCTAGGGCCTTCCAGAGCTCCTACAATGAGCAGTTCTTC. Translating gives CSARAFQSSYNEQFF.

V gene TRBV13 combines with J gene TRBJ2-1; 8 bases agree with TRBD2. Trimming at V came to 4 bases and at J to 2 bases, leaving 7 bases not matched to a gene. CDR1 and CDR2 (germline): PRHDT, FYEKMQ (reference sequence). This CDR3 has 16 residues. CDR3 region: CASSSRTSFPYNEQFF. The CDR3 DNA reads as TGTGCCAGCAGCTCCAGGACTAGCTTCCCCTACAATGAGCAGTTCTTC.

This clonotype was observed at least ten times. This rearrangement joins TRBV20-1 to TRBJ2-3; 12 nucleotides match TRBD2. Germline trimming cut 5 bases from V and 4 bases from J; bases unmatched to any gene: 7. The V gene's germline CDR1 is DFQATT and CDR2 SNEGSKA (reference sequence). This CDR3 contains 15 residues. In nucleotides, the CDR3 is TGCAGTGCTGCCCGACTAGCGGGAGTAGCAGATACGCAGTATTTT. Translated, it gives CSAARLAGVADTQYF.

At least ten counts were recorded for this clonotype. The rearrangement links TRBV12-3 or TRBV12-4 to TRBJ1-1; tentative D call: TRBD1 (5 bases). This CDR3 region has 13 residues. V was trimmed by 6 bases and J by 12 bases, leaving 20 bases between them. The CDR3 protein is CASSFATQGLPFF. The DNA of the CDR3 is TGTGCCAGCAGCTTTGCGACTCAGGGACTCCCTTTCTTT.

Ten or more counts support this clonotype. The chain joins TRBV4-3 to TRBJ2-1, with D unresolved. The length of the CDR3 is 14 residues. Germline V gene sequence: CDR1 LGHNA, CDR2 YSLEER. Deletions cut 1 base from V and 2 bases from J, with 6 bases between. The CDR3 sequence: CASSQGPTYNEQFF. CDR3 nucleotides: TGCGCCAGCAGCCAAGGACCTACCTACAATGAGCAGTTCTTC.

V and J are TRBV29-1 and TRBJ2-1; D is ambiguous. CDR1 is SQVTM and CDR2 is ANQGSEA in the germline V gene. This CDR3 is built from 13 residues. V was pared by 1 base and J by 4 bases, with 8 bases between. The CDR3 nucleotides are TGCAGCGTTGAAGGATCTCTATACAATGAGCAGTTCTTC. This gives the protein CSVEGSLYNEQFF.

This clonotype has ten or more counts. The chain links TRBV7-2 to TRBJ2-1, with D tentatively TRBD1 (5 bases). V lost 0 bases to trimming and J lost 4 bases, with 10 bases between them. Germline CDR1 is SGHTA and CDR2 is FQGNSA. There are 15 residues in the CDR3. The CDR3 DNA sequence: TGTGCCAGCAGCTTAGCGTCGTCAGGGTACAATGAGCAGTTCTTC. This gives the protein CASSLASSGYNEQFF.

This clonotype was counted many times. At one of its ends the junction is not consistent with the germline gene, which may arise from a read error. The CDR3 region has the DNA TGTGCCAGCAGTGGGACATTCTACAATCAGCAGTTCTTC. It yields the protein CASSGTFYNQQFF. The V gene is TRBV12-3 or TRBV12-4, the J gene TRBJ2-1; TRBD1 might be the D (6 bases). The CDR3 spans 13 residues.

This chain's CDR3 is CASSIGTFYNEQFF. The CDR3 DNA sequence: TGTGCCAGTAGTATAGGGACGTTCTACAATGAGCAGTTCTTC. This chain uses TRBV19 with TRBJ2-1; D ambiguous. The CDR3 runs 14 residues. CDR1 and CDR2 from the germline V gene are LNHDA and SQIVND (reference sequence). Trimming took 1 base from V and 3 from J, leaving 7 bases between them.

This clonotype was picked up many times. The chain recombines TRBV4-2 with TRBJ2-2, with 10 bases identical to TRBD2. The germline CDR1 and CDR2 sequences are LGHNA and YNFKEQ. The V gene end was trimmed by 2 bases and the J gene end by 3 bases; junction bases not matched to a gene: 3. The CDR3 has 16 amino acids. The CDR3 sequence: CASSQLGLADTGELFF. Written as DNA, the CDR3 is TGTGCCAGCAGCCAACTCGGACTAGCGGACACCGGGGAGCTGTTTTTT.

This clonotype was seen at least ten times. The gene calls are TRBV29-1 and TRBJ2-2; D is unresolved. This CDR3 has 13 amino acids. CDR1 is SQVTM, CDR2 ANQGSEA, per germline. Between the trimmed V and J ends, which lost 1 base and 1 base, there was a span of 4 bases. The chain's CDR3 is CSVEAVNTGELFF. CDR3 DNA: TGCAGCGTTGAAGCCGTGAACACCGGGGAGCTGTTTTTT.

The chain employs TRBV29-1 and TRBJ2-7, with 8 positions matching TRBD1. Losses at the gene ends were 7 bases for V and 0 bases for J; bases not matched to a gene: 5. Per the germline V gene, CDR1 is SQVTM and CDR2 is ANQGSEA. The CDR3 runs to 13 residues. The DNA of the CDR3 is TGCAGCGGTAGGGGACAGGCCTCCTACGAGCAGTACTTC. Its protein is CSGRGQASYEQYF.

The rearrangement uses TRBV30 and TRBJ2-7; perhaps TRBD2 as D (5 bases). The CDR3 covers 15 residues. Germline assignment: CDR1 GTSNPN and CDR2 SVGIG (reference sequence). Trimming removed 0 bases at V and 1 base at J, with 13 bases between. The CDR3 DNA is TGTGCCTGGAGTGTACTCGGGATGGGGTCCTACGAGCAGTACTTC. It is translated as CAWSVLGMGSYEQYF.

This clonotype appeared many times. V and J are TRBV3-1 and TRBJ2-4, with D unclear. CDR1 is LGHDT and CDR2 is YNNKEL in the germline V gene (reference sequence). The CDR3 runs 12 residues. Trimming removed 2 bases from V and 10 bases from J, with 9 bases in between. In nucleotides, the CDR3 is TGTGCCAGCAGCCAAATCCCAAAGATTCAGTACTTC. Its protein is CASSQIPKIQYF.

This clonotype appeared a few times. J is TRBJ2-5 and V is TRBV20-1, with 8 bases that match TRBD1. Germline trimming cut 0 bases from V and 2 bases from J; bases unmatched to any gene: 5. The CDR3 is made up of 15 amino acids. Germline CDR1 reads DFQATT; CDR2 reads SNEGSKA (reference sequence). The CDR3 here is CSARDRDRGQETQYF. CDR3 bases: TGCAGTGCTAGAGATCGTGACAGGGGACAAGAGACCCAGTACTTC.

With regard to this clonotype: This may come from a read error, since a much larger clone is one base off. The CDR3 DNA follows: TGTGCCAGCAGCTTGTTTGGGTTACAAGAGACCCGGTACTTC. It specifies CASSLFGLQETRYF. The J gene is TRBJ2-5, the V gene TRBV5-5; no reliable D call. CDR3 length equals 14 residues. Germline assignment: CDR1 SGHKS and CDR2 YYEKEE (reference sequence).

This clonotype was observed many times. This chain connects TRBV6-6 to TRBJ1-1; D might be TRBD1 (6 bases). From germline, CDR1 is MNHNY and CDR2 SVGAGI (reference sequence). The CDR3 is 13 amino acids. With 7 bases removed from V and 7 bases from J, the gap between germline ends came to 16 bases. The CDR3: CASTYPGADEAFF. Here the CDR3 DNA reads TGTGCCAGCACCTACCCGGGGGCGGATGAAGCTTTCTTT.

Only a few counts were recorded for this clonotype. V is TRBV19 and J is TRBJ2-6; D remains unclear. The V and J ends lost 3 bases and 1 base respectively, with 4 bases between them. This CDR3 is built from 14 residues. The germline V gene has CDR1 LNHDA and CDR2 SQIVND (reference sequence). CDR3 residues: CASSMGSGANVLTF. Here the CDR3 DNA reads TGTGCCAGTAGTATGGGGTCTGGGGCCAACGTCCTGACTTTC.

This clonotype was picked up many times. V usage is TRBV6-1 and J usage is TRBJ1-2; tentatively, D is TRBD1 (5 bases). This CDR3 has 13 residues. CDR1 is MNHNS and CDR2 is SASEGT in the germline V gene. The V end was cut by 6 bases, the J end by 4 bases, with 12 bases between. For the CDR3, the DNA is TGTGCCAGCAGACGGGACGCCTCCTATGGCTACACCTTC. It yields the protein CASRRDASYGYTF.

This clonotype was counted ten times or more. CDR3 nucleotide sequence: TGCAGCGTCCGCCACCCTTCCACAGATACGCAGTATTTT. This sequence encodes CSVRHPSTDTQYF. The V gene is TRBV29-1, the J gene TRBJ2-3; D gene uncertain. With 6 bases removed from V and 2 bases from J, the gap between germline ends came to 12 bases. CDR3 length equals 13 residues. In germline, CDR1 is SQVTM, CDR2 ANQGSEA.

This clonotype was seen only a few times. This chain uses TRBV12-3 or TRBV12-4 with TRBJ1-1; D not resolved. This CDR3 has 14 residues. V lost 3 bases to trimming and J lost 1 base, with 9 bases between them. CDR3: CASSFEEPNTEAFF. CDR3 coding DNA: TGTGCCAGCAGTTTTGAGGAACCGAACACTGAAGCTTTCTTT.

This clonotype has a count of ten or more. J is TRBJ2-3 and V is TRBV12-3 or TRBV12-4; D is uncertain. The CDR3 is 11 amino acids. V was clipped by 6 bases and J by 6 bases, with 7 bases between them. The CDR3 is CASSGWDTQYF. DNA for the CDR3: TGTGCCAGCAGCGGATGGGATACGCAGTATTTT.

This clonotype occurred many times. The chain uses TRBV5-1 and TRBJ1-2; 12 positions agree with TRBD1. CDR3 length: 14 amino acids. Germline trimming cut 3 bases from V and 6 bases from J; bases unmatched to any gene: 3. The germline CDR1 and CDR2 sequences are SGHRS and YFSETQ. CDR3 protein: CASSWGQGADGYTF. CDR3 sequence (DNA): TGCGCCAGCAGCTGGGGACAGGGGGCTGATGGCTACACCTTC.

This clonotype occurred many times. The CDR3 loop is CSATTTGVNTGELFF. CDR3 coding DNA: TGCAGTGCGACGACGACAGGGGTCAACACCGGGGAGCTGTTTTTT. This chain joins TRBV20-1 and TRBJ2-2; 8 nucleotides align to TRBD1. V was clipped by 6 bases and J by 2 bases; unmatched bases: 8. The CDR3 totals 15 residues. Looked up from germline, CDR1 is DFQATT and CDR2 is SNEGSKA (reference sequence).

The sample holds many counts of this clonotype. V is TRBV5-6 and J is TRBJ2-5; 8 nucleotides align to TRBD2. The CDR3 sequence is 17 residues long. The V gene end was trimmed by 1 base and the J gene end by 5 bases; junction bases not matched to a gene: 13. CDR1 SGHDT and CDR2 YYEEEE come from the germline V gene. CDR3 amino acids: CASSLRVSGTSGETQYF. The CDR3 DNA reads TGTGCCAGCAGCTTGCGGGTATCCGGGACTAGTGGGGAGACCCAGTACTTC.

This clonotype was counted at least ten times. V gene TRBV16 combines with J gene TRBJ1-1; TRBD1 is a possible D gene (5 bases). V was shortened by 4 bases and J by 6 bases, with 15 bases between the two germline ends. CDR1 is KGHSY, CDR2 FQNENV, per germline. The CDR3 consists of 14 residues. The CDR3 reads CASSPPRGIAEAFF. The CDR3 coding sequence is TGTGCCAGCAGCCCACCGCGGGGGATTGCTGAAGCTTTCTTT.

This clonotype was detected only a few times. V and J are TRBV5-1 and TRBJ2-1, with D perhaps given as TRBD1 or TRBD2 (5 bases each). Germline CDR1 SGHRS, CDR2 YFSETQ. CDR3 length: 15 amino acids. Trimming shortened V by 1 base and J by 6 bases, and 14 bases separated the two germline ends. CDR3 DNA: TGCGCCAGCAGCTTGTCCCCACATGGGGGCAATGAGCAGTTCTTC. It specifies CASSLSPHGGNEQFF.

This clonotype has a count of ten or more. This chain uses TRBV29-1 with TRBJ2-5; the match to TRBD2 covers 9 bases. The V gene's germline CDR1 is SQVTM and CDR2 ANQGSEA. This CDR3 has 16 residues. J was trimmed by 5 bases and V by 3 bases; bases with no gene match: 13. The CDR3 here is CSVEGPLAGDGETQYF. Here the CDR3 DNA reads TGCAGCGTTGAGGGTCCTTTAGCGGGAGACGGGGAGACCCAGTACTTC.

In regard to this clonotype: A much larger clone lies a single base off, so this may be a read error. The genes are TRBV9 and TRBJ1-1, with 7 bases identical to TRBD1. Trimming took 3 bases from V and 1 from J; bases not matched to a gene: 3. Germline lookup yields CDR1 SGDLS and CDR2 YYNGEE. This CDR3 is 14 amino acids long. The CDR3 coding sequence is TGTGCCAGCAGCGACGGGACAGAGAACACTGAAGCTTTCTTT. Encoded protein: CASSDGTENTEAFF.

This clonotype has at least ten counts. V usage is TRBV29-1 and J usage is TRBJ2-3; TRBD1 might be the D (7 bases). V lost 6 bases and J 6 bases, leaving 16 bases between the germline ends. The germline V gene encodes CDR1 SQVTM and CDR2 ANQGSEA. The CDR3 consists of 13 residues. This chain's CDR3 is CSVTRGTVDTQYF. The CDR3 DNA is TGCAGCGTGACCCGCGGGACAGTCGATACGCAGTATTTT.